Each of the 13 T cell receptor beta chains below was sequenced from the same sample in a study of blood T cell repertoires in COVID-19. TCRdb's table, derived via immunoSEQ multiplex PCR, lists solely in-frame clones and lacks some. The sample has 140,000 or so clones, roughly 80% seen once; the top ten hold around 3.1%. The sample was peripheral blood. The receptors stem from a woman older than 75 with acute or convalescent COVID-19.

The chain has TRBV18 and TRBJ1-5; D is perhaps TRBD1 (6 bases). Trimming left V 3 bases short and J 4 bases short, with 7 bases between. The length of the CDR3 is 13 residues. Germline V gene lookup returns CDR1 KGHSH and CDR2 LQKENI. DNA of the CDR3: TGTGCCAGCTCACCGGGACAAAATCAGCCCCAGCATTTT. Residues: CASSPGQNQPQHF.

This chain links TRBV24-1 with TRBJ2-7, with 12 bases aligning to TRBD2. CDR1 and CDR2 (germline): KGHDR, SFDVKD. V lost 9 bases to trimming and J lost 0 bases; unmatched junction nucleotides: 2. The CDR3 totals 14 residues. The CDR3: CATRTSGTSYEQYF. The CDR3 region has the DNA TGTGCCACCCGGACTAGCGGGACCTCCTACGAGCAGTACTTC.

This clone was seen many times. The chain links TRBV9 to TRBJ2-7; unclear D gene. Germline V lookup: CDR1 SGDLS, CDR2 YYNGEE. The length of the CDR3 is 14 residues. Trimming pared 4 bases from V and 3 bases from J, leaving 14 bases between. As DNA, the CDR3 is TGTGCCAGCAGCCCACGGTTGTCCCTCTACGAGCAGTACTTC. Protein product: CASSPRLSLYEQYF.

J is TRBJ1-2 and V is TRBV6-1; D might be TRBD1 (5 bases). V dropped 3 bases and J dropped 0 bases, with 8 bases sitting between them. CDR3 length equals 14 residues. The V gene's germline CDR1 is MNHNS and CDR2 SASEGT. The CDR3 loop reads CASSEGGANYGYTF. CDR3 coding DNA: TGTGCCAGCAGTGAGGGGGGAGCTAACTATGGCTACACCTTC.

The V gene is TRBV7-8, the J gene TRBJ1-4; D perhaps matches TRBD1 (5 bases). Germline loops: CDR1 SGHVS, CDR2 FQNEAQ. Trimming took 5 bases from V and 8 from J, leaving 9 bases between them. CDR3 size: 12 residues. CDR3 coding DNA: TGTGCCAGCAGCCGTGGGGCGGAAAAACTGTTTTTT. It yields the protein CASSRGAEKLFF.

V gene TRBV5-1 combines with J gene TRBJ1-1, with 8 bases aligning to TRBD1. The CDR3 loop spans 14 amino acids. Germline V gives CDR1 SGHRS, CDR2 YFSETQ. Trimming at V came to 4 bases and at J to 5 bases, leaving 7 bases not matched to a gene. The CDR3, as DNA: TGCGCCAGCAGCATAACGACAGGGGTAACTGAAGCTTTCTTT. The encoded protein is CASSITTGVTEAFF. Based on the CDR3 plus reference TRBV5-1 and TRBJ1-1, the full variable domain is KAGVTQTPRYLIKTRGQQVTLSCSPISGHRSVSWYQQTPGQGLQFLFEYFSETQRNKGNFPGRFSGRQFSNSRSEMNVSTLELGDSALYLCASSITTGVTEAFFGQGTRLTVV.

The chain couples TRBV2 to TRBJ2-1; 9 positions match TRBD1. This CDR3 is built from 16 residues. Germline trimming cut 9 bases from V and 9 bases from J; bases unmatched to any gene: 18. Germline CDR1 reads SNHLY; CDR2 reads FYNNEI. The CDR3 DNA sequence: TGTGCCAGGTCTTCCCCCCCATTACAGGGGGCGGGTGAGCAGTTCTTC. This encodes CARSSPPLQGAGEQFF.

The gene calls are TRBV6-6 and TRBJ1-3; TRBD1 aligns across 11 bases. CDR1 is MNHNY, CDR2 SVGAGI, per germline (reference sequence). CDR3 length: 18 amino acids. The V and J ends lost 5 bases and 9 bases, in that order; junction bases with no gene match: 18. Here the CDR3 DNA reads TGTGCCAGCAGTCGAGGACAGGGGGCGAGTACTATAGGCCTCACCATATATTTT. As protein: CASSRGQGASTIGLTIYF.

The J gene is TRBJ1-2, the V gene TRBV13; D unclear. Between the trimmed V and J ends, which lost 6 bases and 3 bases, there was a span of 8 bases. Germline V gives CDR1 PRHDT, CDR2 FYEKMQ (reference sequence). CDR3 length: 12 residues. The CDR3 protein is CASSRRDYGYTF. DNA of the CDR3: TGTGCCAGCAGTAGGAGGGACTATGGCTACACCTTC.

The genes are TRBV4-1 and TRBJ1-2; D might be TRBD1 (5 bases). The V end was cut by 0 bases, the J end by 8 bases, with 19 bases between. Germline V CDR1 and CDR2: MGHRA, YSYEKL. The CDR3 is 16 amino acids. DNA for the CDR3: TGCGCCAGCAGCCAAGATAGGTTCCAGGGAAGGAACGGCTACACCTTC. It translates to CASSQDRFQGRNGYTF.

J is TRBJ1-1 and V is TRBV4-1, with no clear D. V lost 0 bases, J lost 6 bases, and 11 bases lay in between. The CDR3 runs 14 residues. Germline V gene sequence: CDR1 MGHRA, CDR2 YSYEKL. The CDR3 sequence is CASSQESPFAEAFF. CDR3 sequence (DNA): TGCGCCAGCAGCCAAGAATCCCCGTTCGCTGAAGCTTTCTTT.

V is TRBV2 and J is TRBJ2-2; the D is unclear. V lost 4 bases and J 1 base, leaving 7 bases between the germline ends. Germline V CDR1 and CDR2: SNHLY, FYNNEI. This CDR3 is built from 14 residues. CDR3 DNA: TGTGCCAGCAGTGTATACGGGAACACCGGGGAGCTGTTTTTT. This codes for CASSVYGNTGELFF.

The gene calls are TRBV10-3 and TRBJ1-1; D is ambiguous. The CDR3 contains 15 residues. V was pared by 1 base and J by 0 bases, with 9 bases between. Germline values: CDR1 ENHRY, CDR2 SYGVKD. The CDR3 DNA is TGTGCCATCAGTGAGTGGGCCAGTCTGAACACTGAAGCTTTCTTT. Translation: CAISEWASLNTEAFF.